The T cell receptor (beta chain) described here comes from a study of Ad26.COV2.S vaccination and SARS-CoV-2 variants. CDR1 and CDR2 (germline): LNHDA, SQIVND (reference sequence). The CDR3 runs 14 residues. The trim removed 5 bases at V and 10 bases at J, leaving 12 bases unmatched. Treatment noted: roughly 18 received Ad26.COV2.S at low or high dose, single or two shots; about 5 received placebo; per-sample allocation not given. Sampling was performed 63 days after the first vaccine or placebo injection. TCRdb's copy holds only in-frame clones and misses some; the assay was immunoSEQ multiplex PCR. Of 380,000 or so clones in the sample, 83% were seen once.

This clonotype originated in a person between 18 and 59 years old who received the Ad26.COV2.S COVID-19 vaccine or a placebo. The genes are TRBV19 and TRBJ1-1; 8 bases fit TRBD1. The sequencing used peripheral blood, collected in a trial of Ad26.COV2.S vaccine versus placebo. The CDR3 nucleotides read TGTGCCAGTAGTCGGGACAGGCGACCTGTGGGAGCTTTCTTT. Translated: CASSRDRRPVGAFF.